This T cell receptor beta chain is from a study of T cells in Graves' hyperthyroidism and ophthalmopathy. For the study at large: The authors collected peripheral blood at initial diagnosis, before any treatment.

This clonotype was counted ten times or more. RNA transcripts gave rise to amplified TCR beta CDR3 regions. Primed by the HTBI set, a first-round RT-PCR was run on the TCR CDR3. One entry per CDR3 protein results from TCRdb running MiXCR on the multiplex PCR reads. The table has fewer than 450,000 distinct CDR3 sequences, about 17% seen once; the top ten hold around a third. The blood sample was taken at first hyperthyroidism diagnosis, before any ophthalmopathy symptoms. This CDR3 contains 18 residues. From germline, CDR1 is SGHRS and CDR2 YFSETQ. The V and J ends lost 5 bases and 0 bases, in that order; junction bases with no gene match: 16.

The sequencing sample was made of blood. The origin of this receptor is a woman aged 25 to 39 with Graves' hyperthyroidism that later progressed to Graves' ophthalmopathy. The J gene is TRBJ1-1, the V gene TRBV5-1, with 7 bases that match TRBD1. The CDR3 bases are TGCGCCAGCAGTCCAGTGAGACAGGGAATCTTCATGAACACTGAAGCTTTCTTT. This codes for CASSPVRQGIFMNTEAFF.